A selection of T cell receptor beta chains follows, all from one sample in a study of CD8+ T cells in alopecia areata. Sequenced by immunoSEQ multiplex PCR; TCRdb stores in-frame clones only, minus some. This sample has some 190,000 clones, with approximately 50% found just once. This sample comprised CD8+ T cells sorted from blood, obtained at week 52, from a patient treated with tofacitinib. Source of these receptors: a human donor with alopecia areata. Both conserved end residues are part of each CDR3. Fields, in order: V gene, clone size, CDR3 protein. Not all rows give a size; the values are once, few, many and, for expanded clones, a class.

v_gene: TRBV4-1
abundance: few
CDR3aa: CASSHRDGYNEQFF

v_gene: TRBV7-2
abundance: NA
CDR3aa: CASRGPQYQETQYF

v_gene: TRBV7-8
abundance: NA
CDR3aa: CASTPGRISGNTIYF

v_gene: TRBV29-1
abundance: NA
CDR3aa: CSVEEEDEKLFF

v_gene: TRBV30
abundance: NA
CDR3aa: CAWSLTGGALGYTF

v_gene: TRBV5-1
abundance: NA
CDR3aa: CASSWGQGFDSPLHF

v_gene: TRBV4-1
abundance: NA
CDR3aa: CASSLRRGDSTDTQYF

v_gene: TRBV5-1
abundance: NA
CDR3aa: CASSFDRGSRNTEAFF

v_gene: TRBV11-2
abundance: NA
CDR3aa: CASSKTSYEQYF

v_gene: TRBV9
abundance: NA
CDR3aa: CASSAYGGGRADTQYF

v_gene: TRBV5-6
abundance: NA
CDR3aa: CASSSEGQGAYEQYF

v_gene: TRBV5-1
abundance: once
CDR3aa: CASSLEGGVGETQYF

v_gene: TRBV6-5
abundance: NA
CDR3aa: CASSYSEGLGGYTF

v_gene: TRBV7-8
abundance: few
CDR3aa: CASSLQRGATDTQYF

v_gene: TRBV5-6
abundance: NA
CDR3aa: CASSLVGKGELGGYTF